This T cell receptor (beta chain) came from a study of identical twins (dated by TCRdb to about 2016). Notes on the research overall: To test whether fetal clonotypes persist, the study used deep sequencing on TCR alpha and beta repertoires from monozygotic twins, unrelated adults of various ages, and cord blood. To rule out contamination, replicate twin experiments were performed at different times with different library preparation protocols.

The paper's findings and limits, for the study overall: A weaker excess of twin sharing was found in beta out-of-frame sequences because the signal-to-noise ratio was lowered by fewer shared sequences. Because the same donors could not be followed over many years, conclusions were based on cross-sectional statistical analysis. Out-of-frame TCR alpha sequences shared between twins showed an excess of low generation-probability sequences compared with coincidental sharing between unrelated individuals. Out-of-frame TCR alpha sharing in monozygotic twins was systematically underestimated by recombination models, whereas sharing between unrelated individuals was in agreement with the recombination models. Fewer insertions were carried by abundant cord blood beta clonotypes; a weaker similar trend was observed in young adult naive repertoires, while no such trend was observed in memory repertoires. Invariant T cells such as MAIT and iNKT could partly confound zero-insertion analyses, although diverse VJ usage argued against such confounding for most clonotypes.

This clonotype was observed many times. What antigen it recognizes has not been identified. Base qualities are not recorded, but no much larger clone differs from it by a single base. The library was prepared using 5' RACE. Sequenced on an Illumina HiSeq 2000. A universal primer binding site was added through template switching, and the final cDNA carried a unique molecular identifier so that TCR cDNA molecules could be counted accurately. Specific primers in the conserved constant-segment region were used to synthesize first-strand cDNA for the TCR alpha and beta chains. To control for contamination, every cDNA library was double barcoded, receiving both a SMART-Mk sample barcode and Illumina barcodes. TruSeq adapter sequences along with Illumina sample barcodes were introduced in two successive PCR steps. TCR alpha and beta cDNA libraries were sequenced on the Illumina HiSeq platform with custom primers. Regarding the original processing steps: Unique molecular identifiers were extracted from raw reads with MiGEC, and CDR3 positions were determined with MiXCR. Recombination models were inferred per individual with the repgenHMM and IGoR tools using an EM algorithm. Shared clonotypes were analyzed with the tcR package in R, and sharing was normalized by the product of cloneset sizes. To study raw recombination free of thymic and clonal selection effects, out-of-frame nonproductive sequences were analyzed. TCRdb reprocessed the public reads (quality trimming at Q25 with fastp, clone calling with MiXCR) and kept in-frame beta chains. Records with the same CDR3 protein are collapsed into one entry carrying the most frequent genes and DNA. The authors' filters were not applied to this entry. For this sample there are around 230,000 distinct CDR3 sequences; less than 10% appear just once. About 5.5% of the sample goes to the ten largest clones.

V and J lose 0 bases and 0 bases, and a span of 10 bases separates them. Counted from cysteine to phenylalanine, this CDR3 has 16 amino acids. Of the read, only the CDR3 DNA is kept; its 48 bases are in frame from base 1. CDR1 SGHRS and CDR2 YFSETQ are derived from the germline V gene. All donors were healthy Caucasians. Using Miltenyi CD45RO+ enrichment and human naive T-cell isolation kits, memory (CD45RO+) and naive T cells were isolated from PBMC. The specimen sequenced was memory (CD45RO+) T cells sorted from blood. The cell subset or site label, read with the paper, signifies: CD45RO+ enriched T cells. The TCR comes from a young woman in good health. Recombination connected TRBV5-1 to TRBJ2-1; matching of 6 bases hints at TRBD1 as the D gene. This receptor carries the CDR3 CASSLGADSSYNEQFF. The sequence in DNA is TGCGCCAGCAGCTTGGGGGCGGACAGCTCCTACAATGAGCAGTTCTTC. The full variable domain, with segments outside the CDR3 supplied by the reference TRBV5-1 and TRBJ2-1 proteins, appears as KAGVTQTPRYLIKTRGQQVTLSCSPISGHRSVSWYQQTPGQGLQFLFEYFSETQRNKGNFPGRFSGRQFSNSRSEMNVSTLELGDSALYLCASSLGADSSYNEQFFGPGTRLTVL.